This T cell receptor beta chain comes out of a study of CXCR3-negative and CXCR3-positive naive CD8 T cells. The wider study: The study obtained around 130 million TRB reads, about 1.5 +/- 0.3 million per library. Findings of the study overall: Memory CD8+ T cell repertoires were far less diverse than both naive subsets. More hydrophobic TRB CDR3s occurred in CXCR3-positive than in CXCR3-negative naive cells.

The CDR3 contains 16 residues. This clonotype shows up as medium-sized (0.01 to 0.1%) by frequency. Its antigen is unknown. Carrying UMI labels, the TRB cDNA libraries were prepared through 5' RACE. From the 5' RACE reads, TCRdb lists one entry per CDR3 protein and no DNA. Its listing shows roughly 8,200 distinct CDR3 sequences. Naive CD8+ T lymphocytes were specified as CD45RO-CCR7+CD27+CD95-. Sequencing was carried out using naive CXCR3- CD8+ T cells from blood. Specified subset: CD45RO-CCR7+CD27+CD95- naive CD8+ T cells lacking CXCR3 (TNR3-). The V call is TRBV12-3 or TRBV12-4, the J call TRBJ2-2; TCRdb picks TRBD1, but there is no DNA to check that call. The TCR sequence derives from a human donor in good health. Some clones in this sample may be carry-over from other donors' samples. This chain's CDR3 is CASSSPRGRDTGELFF.